By sample fraction, the clone carrying this TCR beta chain is medium-sized. The target antigen is unknown. As an off-target read in a library built for alpha chains, this beta chain has a frequency of little significance. The sample is drawn from a study of spatial heterogeneity in lung cancer. At the level of the study: The library had UMIs, and each TCR and UMI pair averaged more than ten raw reads. Study-wide results and caveats: Nonsynonymous mutations, ubiquitous and regional, were tracked respectively by counts of ubiquitous and regional expanded TCRs. Counts of expanded alpha and beta TCRs within tumors tracked the tumor nonsynonymous mutation count. Among tumor T cells, estimated coverage was approximately 7% for alpha chains and 12% to 15% for beta chains.

Germline trimming cut 0 bases from V and 8 bases from J; bases unmatched to any gene: 6. The CDR3 spans 16 residues. Germline CDR1 is KGHSH and CDR2 is LQKENI. Time point: sample taken at primary tumor resection. MiXCR, applied by TCRdb to the 5' RACE reads, yields one record per CDR3 protein. The sample contains approximately 7,800 distinct CDR3 sequences, almost 8.5% of which appear only once. The chain combines TRBV18 with TRBJ2-2; 10 bases align to TRBD2. This sample comprised lung tumor tissue, obtained at surgery. This sequence was found in a male donor with early-stage non-small cell lung cancer. CDR3 sequence reads: CASSPPNLAGEGELFF. In DNA form, the CDR3 reads TGTGCCAGCTCACCACCGAACCTAGCGGGAGAAGGGGAGCTGTTTTTT.